Only one count was recorded for the clone carrying this T cell receptor (beta chain). In the original analysis: Amplified reference gene primers provided the basis for estimating nucleated cell counts. TCRdb's table, derived via immunoSEQ multiplex PCR, lists solely in-frame clones and lacks some. The V and J calls and clone size are taken from that table; D and trimming were inferred from the DNA. The table has under 100,000 clones, around 87% seen once. V lost 5 bases to trimming and J lost 2 bases, with 15 bases between them. Per germline, CDR1 KGHSH and CDR2 LQKENI. CDR3 length: 15 residues. These data belong to a study of blood T cell repertoires in COVID-19.

The chain is built from TRBV18 and TRBJ2-5; D perhaps matches TRBD1 (6 bases). The sample was peripheral blood. This TCR derives from a human donor in a cohort sampled during active COVID-19. The CDR3 DNA is TGTGCCAGCTCATCTCAGGGAAGGGGGCAAGAGACCCAGTACTTC. Residues: CASSSQGRGQETQYF.